This TCR beta chain was sequenced during a study of CD8 T cells in ankylosing spondylitis. Study findings and constraints: Prior work had noted some motif variants in reactive arthritis blood and synovial fluid. A TCR beta motif of roughly eight highly homologous variants appeared characteristic of ankylosing spondylitis blood.

Deletions cut 4 bases from V and 8 bases from J, with 17 bases between. CDR3 size: 14 residues. Germline V gives CDR1 LGHDT, CDR2 YNNKEL (reference sequence). TCRdb itself ran the 5' RACE reads through MiXCR, one entry per CDR3 protein. This table holds about 700,000 distinct CDR3 sequences, around 20% found once. Note on this clonotype: The antigen remains unidentified.

The genes are TRBV3-1 and TRBJ1-1, with D uncertain. Source material: blood, either unsorted or a sorted T cell fraction (not recorded which). This TCR was recovered from a male donor with ankylosing spondylitis. In DNA, the CDR3 is TGTGCCAGCAGCCGATCCTTGGCTGGGTGGGAAGCTTTCTTT. It yields the protein CASSRSLAGWEAFF.